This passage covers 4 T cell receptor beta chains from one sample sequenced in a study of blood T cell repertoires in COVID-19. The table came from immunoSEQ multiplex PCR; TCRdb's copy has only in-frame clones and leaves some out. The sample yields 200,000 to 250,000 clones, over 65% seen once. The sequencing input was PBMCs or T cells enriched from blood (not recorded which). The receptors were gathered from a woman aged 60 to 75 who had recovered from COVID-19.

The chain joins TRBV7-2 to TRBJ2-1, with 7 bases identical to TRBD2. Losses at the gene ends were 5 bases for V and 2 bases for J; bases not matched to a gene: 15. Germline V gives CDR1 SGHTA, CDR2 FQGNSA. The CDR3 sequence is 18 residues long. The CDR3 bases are TGTGCCAGCAGCGCGCATCCTCGGTCCGCGGGGGCCTACAATGAGCAGTTCTTC. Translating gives CASSAHPRSAGAYNEQFF.

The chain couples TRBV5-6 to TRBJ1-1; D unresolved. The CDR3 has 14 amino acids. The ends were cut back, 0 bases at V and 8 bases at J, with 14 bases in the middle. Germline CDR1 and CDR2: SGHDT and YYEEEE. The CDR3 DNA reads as TGTGCCAGCAGCTTGGCAGGAAGCCCCAGGGAAGCTTTCTTT. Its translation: CASSLAGSPREAFF.

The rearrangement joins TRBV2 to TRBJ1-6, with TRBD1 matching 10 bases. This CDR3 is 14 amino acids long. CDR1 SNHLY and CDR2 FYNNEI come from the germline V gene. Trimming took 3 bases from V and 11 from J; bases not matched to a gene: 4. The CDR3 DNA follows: TGTGCCAGCAGTGACCGGGACAGGGGAACACCCCTCCACTTT. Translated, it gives CASSDRDRGTPLHF.

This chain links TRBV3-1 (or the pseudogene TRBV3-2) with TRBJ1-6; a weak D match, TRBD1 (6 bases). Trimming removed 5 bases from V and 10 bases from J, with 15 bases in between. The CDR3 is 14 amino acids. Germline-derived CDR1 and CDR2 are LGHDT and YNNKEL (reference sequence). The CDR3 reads CASSGGGAESPLHF. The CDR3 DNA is TGTGCCAGCAGCGGTGGGGGGGCGGAATCACCCCTCCACTTT.